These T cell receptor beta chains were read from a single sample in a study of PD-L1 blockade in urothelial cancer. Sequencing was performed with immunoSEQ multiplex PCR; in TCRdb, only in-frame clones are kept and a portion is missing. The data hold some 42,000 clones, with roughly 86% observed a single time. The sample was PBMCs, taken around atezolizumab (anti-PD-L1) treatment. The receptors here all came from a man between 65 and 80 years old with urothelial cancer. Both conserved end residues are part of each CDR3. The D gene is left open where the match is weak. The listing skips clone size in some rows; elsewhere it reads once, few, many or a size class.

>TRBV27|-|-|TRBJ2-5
CASNTLRGETQYF
TGTGCCAGCAACACCCTTAGGGGGGAGACCCAGTACTTC
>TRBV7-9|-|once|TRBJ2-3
CASSLDPVFLARTDTQYF
TGTGCCAGCAGCTTAGACCCCGTATTCTTGGCTCGCACAGATACGCAGTATTTT
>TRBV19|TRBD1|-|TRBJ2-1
CASSIRQGNEQFF
TGTGCCAGTAGTATCAGACAGGGGAATGAGCAGTTCTTC
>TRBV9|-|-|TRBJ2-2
CASSVETAGELFF
TGTGCCAGCAGCGTAGAAACAGCCGGGGAGCTGTTTTTT
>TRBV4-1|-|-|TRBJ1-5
CASSQHNSGNQPQHF
TGCGCCAGCAGCCAACACAACAGTGGCAATCAGCCCCAGCATTTT
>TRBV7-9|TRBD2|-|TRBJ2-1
CASSTTSGHNEQFF
TGTGCCAGCAGTACGACTAGCGGACACAATGAGCAGTTCTTC
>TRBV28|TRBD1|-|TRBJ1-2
CASSLSGGALDGYTF
TGTGCCAGCAGTTTGTCAGGGGGCGCTTTGGATGGCTACACCTTC
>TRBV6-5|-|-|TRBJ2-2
CASSYSPGANTGELFF
TGTGCCAGCAGTTACTCGCCCGGGGCGAACACCGGGGAGCTGTTTTTT
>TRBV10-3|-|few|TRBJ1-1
CAISVGGNTEAFF
TGTGCCATCAGTGTGGGGGGTAATACTGAAGCTTTCTTT
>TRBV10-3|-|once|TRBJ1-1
CAIAPGGTEAFF
TGTGCCATCGCCCCCGGGGGGACTGAAGCTTTCTTT
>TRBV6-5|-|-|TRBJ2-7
CASRGSARRTHEQYF
TGTGCCAGCAGAGGCTCGGCCAGGCGCACCCACGAGCAGTACTTC
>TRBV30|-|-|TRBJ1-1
CAWPLGRGANTEAFF
TGTGCCTGGCCTCTCGGGAGGGGGGCGAACACTGAAGCTTTCTTT
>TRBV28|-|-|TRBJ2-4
CASSLVSLAKNIQYF
TGTGCCAGCAGTTTAGTCAGTCTAGCCAAAAACATTCAGTACTTC
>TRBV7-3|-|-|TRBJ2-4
CASRHDPGAKNIQYF
TGTGCCAGCAGACACGATCCTGGAGCCAAAAACATTCAGTACTTC
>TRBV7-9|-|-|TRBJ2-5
CASSWGAEQETQYF
TGTGCCAGCAGCTGGGGAGCGGAACAAGAGACCCAGTACTTC
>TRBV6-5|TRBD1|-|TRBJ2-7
CASSSPGQGYEQYF
TGTGCCAGCAGTTCCCCGGGACAGGGATACGAGCAGTACTTC
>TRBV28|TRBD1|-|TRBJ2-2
CASSFSGGENTGELFF
TGTGCCAGCAGTTTTTCAGGGGGCGAGAACACCGGGGAGCTGTTTTTT
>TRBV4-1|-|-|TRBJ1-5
CASSRGPDQPQHF
TGCGCCAGCAGCCGAGGGCCCGATCAGCCCCAGCATTTT
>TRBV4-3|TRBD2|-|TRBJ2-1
CASSQQLAGTEYNEQFF
TGCGCCAGCAGCCAACAACTAGCGGGAACAGAGTACAATGAGCAGTTCTTC
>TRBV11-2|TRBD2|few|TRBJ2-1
CASSPRLAGVTNNEQFF
TGTGCCAGCAGCCCACGTCTAGCGGGAGTTACTAACAATGAGCAGTTCTTC
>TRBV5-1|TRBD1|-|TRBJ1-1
CASSLDRGQGTEAFF
TGCGCCAGCAGCTTGGACAGGGGGCAGGGGACTGAAGCTTTCTTT
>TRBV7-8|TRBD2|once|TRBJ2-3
CASSPRTSGNHRSDTQYF
TGTGCCAGCAGCCCACGGACTAGCGGGAACCATAGGTCAGATACGCAGTATTTT
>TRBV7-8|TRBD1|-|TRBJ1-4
CASSFGTGASNEKLFF
TGTGCCAGCAGCTTTGGGACAGGGGCCTCTAATGAAAAACTGTTTTTT
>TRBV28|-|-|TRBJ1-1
CASTTSGKNTEAFF
TGTGCCAGCACTACTTCAGGAAAGAACACTGAAGCTTTCTTT
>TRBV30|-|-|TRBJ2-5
CAWSVQQGTQETQYF
TGTGCCTGGAGTGTACAACAGGGAACCCAAGAGACCCAGTACTTC
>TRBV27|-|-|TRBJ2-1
CASSFSQSAYNEQFF
TGTGCCAGCAGTTTTAGCCAGTCCGCCTACAATGAGCAGTTCTTC
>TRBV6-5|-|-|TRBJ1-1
CASSDRNTEAFF
TGTGCCAGCTCGGACAGGAACACTGAAGCTTTCTTT
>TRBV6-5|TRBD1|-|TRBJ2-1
CASRRQGGRREQFF
TGTGCCAGCAGGAGACAGGGTGGACGGCGTGAGCAGTTCTTC
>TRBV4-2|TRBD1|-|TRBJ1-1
CASSRRVGTGDTEAFF
TGTGCCAGCAGCCGCCGGGTGGGTACAGGGGATACTGAAGCTTTCTTT
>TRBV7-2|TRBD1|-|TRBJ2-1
CASSLGQGVRHEQFF
TGTGCCAGCAGCTTAGGGCAGGGGGTGAGGCATGAGCAGTTCTTC
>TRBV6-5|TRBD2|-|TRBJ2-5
CASRSPGGETQYF
TGTGCCAGCCGGAGTCCCGGGGGGGAGACCCAGTACTTC
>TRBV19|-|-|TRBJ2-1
CASSIDRDNEQFF
TGTGCCAGTAGTATAGATCGGGACAATGAGCAGTTCTTC
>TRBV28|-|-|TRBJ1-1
CASRPGAGNSGTEAFF
TGTGCCAGCAGGCCAGGGGCAGGGAATAGTGGAACTGAAGCTTTCTTT
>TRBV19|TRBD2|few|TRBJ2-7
CASSIIRLAAKPGEQYF
TGTGCCAGTAGTATAATTCGCCTAGCGGCAAAGCCTGGGGAGCAGTACTTC
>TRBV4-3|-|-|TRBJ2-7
CASSQARSYEQYF
TGCGCCAGCAGCCAAGCCAGATCCTACGAGCAGTACTTC
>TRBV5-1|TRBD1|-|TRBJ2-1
CASSKGASRNNEQFF
TGCGCCAGCAGTAAGGGGGCTAGCAGGAACAATGAGCAGTTCTTC
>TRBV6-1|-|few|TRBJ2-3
CASRQASTDTQYF
TGTGCCAGCAGACAGGCTAGCACAGATACGCAGTATTTT
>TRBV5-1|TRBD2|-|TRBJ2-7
CASSLAGLAGGYEQYF
TGCGCCAGCAGCTTGGCGGGACTAGCGGGGGGCTACGAGCAGTACTTC
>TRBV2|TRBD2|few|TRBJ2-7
CASSQGLAAEQYF
TGTGCCAGCAGCCAAGGACTAGCCGCAGAGCAGTACTTC
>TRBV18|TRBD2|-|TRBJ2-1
CASSPNGREELF
TGTGCCAGCTCACCAAACGGGAGGGAGGAGCTCTTC
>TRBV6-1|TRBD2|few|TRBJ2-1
CASSESWTSGREFF
TGTGCCAGCAGTGAATCTTGGACTAGCGGGAGGGAGTTCTTC
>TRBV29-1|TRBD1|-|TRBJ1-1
CSVSPGTVNTEAFF
TGCAGCGTTTCCCCCGGGACAGTGAACACTGAAGCTTTCTTT
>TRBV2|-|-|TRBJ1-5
CASSQEGEQPQHF
TGTGCCAGCAGTCAGGAAGGGGAACAGCCCCAGCATTTT
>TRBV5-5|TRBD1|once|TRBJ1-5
CASSTTPGQGGQPQHF
TGTGCCAGCAGCACCACCCCCGGACAGGGGGGCCAGCCCCAGCATTTT
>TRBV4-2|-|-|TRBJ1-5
CASSLPGVEGQPQHF
TGTGCCAGCAGCCTCCCGGGGGTTGAGGGGCAGCCCCAGCATTTT
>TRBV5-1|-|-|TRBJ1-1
CASSFGRGSTEAFF
TGCGCCAGCAGCTTTGGGAGGGGTAGCACTGAAGCTTTCTTT
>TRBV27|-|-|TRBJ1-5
CASSSGPGDQPQHF
TGTGCCAGCAGTTCAGGCCCCGGCGATCAGCCCCAGCATTTT